The rows below give T cell receptor beta chains drawn from one sample of a study of technical replicates of blood from a handful of donors. Some clones are missing from TCRdb's copy, which holds only in-frame ones; the method was immunoSEQ multiplex PCR. Here the sample spans 50,000 to 60,000 clones, 91% being singletons. Sequenced: PBMCs. These receptor sequences come from a human donor in good health. Some clones in this sample may be carry-over from other donors' samples. CDR3s include the opening cysteine and the closing phenylalanine or tryptophan. A D gene is named only where the DNA matches it firmly.

TRBV5-4	TRBJ2-2	TRBD1	CASSTRDRGPAGELFF
TRBV7-2	TRBJ2-3	TRBD2	CASSLRLAASTDTQYF
TRBV2	TRBJ2-3	TRBD2	CASSAPMGLAGGPFSTDTQYF
TRBV4-1	TRBJ2-4	NA	CASSRTDGAKNIQYF
TRBV27	TRBJ2-5	NA	CASSFGSGPPGTQYF
TRBV7-2	TRBJ2-2	NA	CASSLGQTYTGELFF
TRBV30	TRBJ2-7	TRBD2	CAWSKPDGRGLPCEQYF
TRBV5-1	TRBJ1-6	NA	CASSRGGYNSPLHF
TRBV4-1	TRBJ2-3	NA	CASSQGRVDTQYF
TRBV9	TRBJ2-2	TRBD2	CASSPGGPVNTGELFF
TRBV5-1	TRBJ2-7	TRBD1	CASNLGTGKSYEQYF
TRBV9	TRBJ2-7	TRBD1	CASSVDRGEQYF
TRBV2	TRBJ2-7	NA	CASSERSHEQYF
TRBV7-8	TRBJ1-5	TRBD1	CASSPYRGGLGNQPQHF
TRBV5-1	TRBJ2-2	TRBD1	CASSLGTGANTGELFF
TRBV6-5	TRBJ1-2	TRBD1	CASRGPGQGNGYTF
TRBV7-8	TRBJ1-1	TRBD1	CASSFRGLTEAFF
TRBV5-1	TRBJ2-6	TRBD1	CASSLGQAHSGANVLTF
TRBV7-2	TRBJ2-2	TRBD2	CASSLRTSGGVYTGELFF
TRBV9	TRBJ2-7	NA	CASSVDRYSYEQYF
TRBV5-1	TRBJ2-1	NA	CASSLNPRSSYNEQFF
TRBV6-6	TRBJ1-1	NA	CASSPTRFMNTEAFF